What follows describes a single TCR beta chain. The antigen remains unidentified. The data were obtained in a study of CD8+ T cells in alopecia areata. Across the study: Treated patients swallowed 5 to 10 mg of oral tofacitinib twice daily. Severity scores in treated patients reflected the percentage of scalp affected. General study results and limits: In patients, TCRs were shared less clearly than in mice, and HLA may possibly be involved. A large proportion of expanded lesional clones were detected persisting in scalp and blood during tofacitinib.

The CDR3 runs 14 residues. The V gene end was trimmed by 5 bases and the J gene end by 10 bases; junction bases not matched to a gene: 4. Germline CDR1 is SGHTA and CDR2 is FQGNSA. Extraction and reverse transcription of RNA yielded cDNA as the sequencing template. This table comes from immunoSEQ multiplex PCR, and its TCRdb copy is limited to in-frame clones, with some not included. The data hold 4,400 or so clones, with around 93% observed a single time. The treatment: oral pan-JAK inhibitor, 5-10 mg twice daily. Collected material from alopecia areata patients comprised lesional scalp punch biopsies and peripheral blood.

This chain joins TRBV7-2 and TRBJ2-1; 14 nucleotides match TRBD2. The TCR sequence derives from a human donor with alopecia areata. The starting material was skin, obtained at week 4, from a patient treated with tofacitinib. CDR3 nucleotide sequence: TGTGCCAGCAGCCCGGGACTAGCGGGGGAGGAGCAGTTCTTC. This translates into CASSPGLAGEEQFF.